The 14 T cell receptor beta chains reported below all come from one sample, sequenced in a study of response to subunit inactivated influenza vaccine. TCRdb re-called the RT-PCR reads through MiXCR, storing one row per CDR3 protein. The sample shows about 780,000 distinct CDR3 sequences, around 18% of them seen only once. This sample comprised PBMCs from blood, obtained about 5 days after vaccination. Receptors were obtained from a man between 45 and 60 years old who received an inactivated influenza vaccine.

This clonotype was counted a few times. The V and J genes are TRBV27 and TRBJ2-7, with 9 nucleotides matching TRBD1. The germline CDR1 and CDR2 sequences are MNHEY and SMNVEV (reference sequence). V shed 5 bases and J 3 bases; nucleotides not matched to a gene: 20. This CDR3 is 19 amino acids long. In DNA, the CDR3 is TGTGCCAGCAGTCGACGGCTCCGGGACAGGGACTACTATCACTACGAGCAGTACTTC. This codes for CASSRRLRDRDYYHYEQYF.

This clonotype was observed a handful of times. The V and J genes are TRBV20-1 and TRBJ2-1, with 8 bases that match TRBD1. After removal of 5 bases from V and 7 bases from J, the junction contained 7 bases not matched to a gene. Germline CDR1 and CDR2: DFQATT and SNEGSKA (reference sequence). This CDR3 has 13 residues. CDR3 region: CSAFITGGNEQFF. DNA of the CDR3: TGCAGTGCTTTCATCACAGGGGGAAATGAGCAGTTCTTC.

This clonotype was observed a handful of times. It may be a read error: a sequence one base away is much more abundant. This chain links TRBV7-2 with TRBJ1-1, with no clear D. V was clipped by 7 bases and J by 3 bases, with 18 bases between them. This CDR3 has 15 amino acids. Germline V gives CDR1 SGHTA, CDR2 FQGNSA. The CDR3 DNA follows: TGTGCCAGCAACCCGAACCTACAAGGGTACACTGAAGCTTTCTTT. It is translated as CASNPNLQGYTEAFF.

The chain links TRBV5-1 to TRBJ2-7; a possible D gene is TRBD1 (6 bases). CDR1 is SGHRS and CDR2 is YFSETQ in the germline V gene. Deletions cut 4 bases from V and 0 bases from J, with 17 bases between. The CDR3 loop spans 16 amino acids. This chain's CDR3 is CASSPRTDRISYEQYF. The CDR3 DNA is TGCGCCAGCAGCCCCCGGACAGATAGAATCTCCTACGAGCAGTACTTC.

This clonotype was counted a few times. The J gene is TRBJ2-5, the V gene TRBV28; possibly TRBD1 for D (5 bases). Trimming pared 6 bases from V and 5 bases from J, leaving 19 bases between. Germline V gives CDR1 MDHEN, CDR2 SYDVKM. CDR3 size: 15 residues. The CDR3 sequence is CASSLPDSQPETQYF. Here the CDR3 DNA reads TGTGCCAGCAGCCTTCCCGACAGCCAGCCTGAGACCCAGTACTTC.

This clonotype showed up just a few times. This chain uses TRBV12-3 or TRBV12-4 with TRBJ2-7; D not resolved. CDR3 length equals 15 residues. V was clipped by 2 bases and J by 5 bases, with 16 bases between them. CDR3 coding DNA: TGTGCCAGCAGTTTATCTCTAGTGGGGATCAACGAGCAGTACTTC. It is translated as CASSLSLVGINEQYF.

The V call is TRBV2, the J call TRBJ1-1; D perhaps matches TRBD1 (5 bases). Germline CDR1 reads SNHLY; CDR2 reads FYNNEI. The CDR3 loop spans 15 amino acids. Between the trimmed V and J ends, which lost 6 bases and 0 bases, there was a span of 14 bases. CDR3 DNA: TGTGCCAGCAGACCAAACAGGATAATGAACACTGAAGCTTTCTTT. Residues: CASRPNRIMNTEAFF.

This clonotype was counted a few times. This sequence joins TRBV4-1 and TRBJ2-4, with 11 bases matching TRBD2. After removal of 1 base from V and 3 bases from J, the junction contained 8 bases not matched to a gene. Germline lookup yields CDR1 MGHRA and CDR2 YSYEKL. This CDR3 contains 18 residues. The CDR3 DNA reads TGCGCCAGCAGCCAAGGTAGACTAGCGGGGAAAGTCAAAAACATTCAGTACTTC. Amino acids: CASSQGRLAGKVKNIQYF.

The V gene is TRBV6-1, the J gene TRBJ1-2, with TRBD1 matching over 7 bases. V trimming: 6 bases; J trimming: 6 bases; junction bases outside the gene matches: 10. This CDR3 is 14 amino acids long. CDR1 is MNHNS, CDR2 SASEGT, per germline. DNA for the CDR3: TGTGCCAGCAGCACAACAGGGGTTTCGGATGGCTACACCTTC. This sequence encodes CASSTTGVSDGYTF.

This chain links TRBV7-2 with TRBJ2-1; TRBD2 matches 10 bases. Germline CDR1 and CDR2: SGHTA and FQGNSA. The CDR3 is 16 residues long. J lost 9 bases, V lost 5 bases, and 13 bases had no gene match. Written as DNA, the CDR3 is TGTGCCAGCAGCCCTAGGCGTGCTAGCGGGAGCCGTGAGCAGTTCTTC. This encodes CASSPRRASGSREQFF.

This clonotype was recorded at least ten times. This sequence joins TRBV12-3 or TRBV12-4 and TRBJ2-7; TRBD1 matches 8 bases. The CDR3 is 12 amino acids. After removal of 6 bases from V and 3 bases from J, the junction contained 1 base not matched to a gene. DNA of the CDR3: TGTGCCAGCAGGACAGGGGACTACGAGCAGTACTTC. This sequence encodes CASRTGDYEQYF.

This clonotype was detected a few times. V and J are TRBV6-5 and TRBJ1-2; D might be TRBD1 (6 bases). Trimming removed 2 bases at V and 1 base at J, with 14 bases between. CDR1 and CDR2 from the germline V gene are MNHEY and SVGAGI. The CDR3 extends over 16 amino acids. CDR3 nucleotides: TGTGCCAGCAGTTACGCCTCACAGGGAGATAACTATGGCTACACCTTC. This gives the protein CASSYASQGDNYGYTF.

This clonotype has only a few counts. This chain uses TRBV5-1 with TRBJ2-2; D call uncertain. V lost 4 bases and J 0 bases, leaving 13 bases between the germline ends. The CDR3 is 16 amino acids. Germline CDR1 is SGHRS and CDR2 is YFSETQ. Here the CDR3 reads CASSKHTKSNTGELFF. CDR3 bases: TGCGCCAGCAGCAAACACACCAAATCGAACACCGGGGAGCTGTTTTTT.

The chain's CDR3 is CSAEDYSDTQYF. Written as DNA, the CDR3 is TGCAGTGCTGAGGACTATTCAGATACGCAGTATTTT. The V and J genes are TRBV20-1 and TRBJ2-3, with D tentatively TRBD2 (6 bases). The CDR3 sequence is 12 residues long. Trimming stripped 5 bases from V and 4 bases from J, with 10 bases between. Germline V lookup: CDR1 DFQATT, CDR2 SNEGSKA (reference sequence).